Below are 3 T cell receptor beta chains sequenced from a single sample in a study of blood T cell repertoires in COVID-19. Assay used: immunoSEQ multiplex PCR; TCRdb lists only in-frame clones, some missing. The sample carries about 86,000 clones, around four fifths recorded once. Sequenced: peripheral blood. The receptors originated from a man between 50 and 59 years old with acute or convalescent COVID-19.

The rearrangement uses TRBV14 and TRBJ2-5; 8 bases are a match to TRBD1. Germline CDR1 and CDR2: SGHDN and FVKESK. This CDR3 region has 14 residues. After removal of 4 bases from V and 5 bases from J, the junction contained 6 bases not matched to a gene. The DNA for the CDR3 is TGTGCCAGCAGCCGGACAGGGTATGGGGAGACCCAGTACTTC. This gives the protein CASSRTGYGETQYF.

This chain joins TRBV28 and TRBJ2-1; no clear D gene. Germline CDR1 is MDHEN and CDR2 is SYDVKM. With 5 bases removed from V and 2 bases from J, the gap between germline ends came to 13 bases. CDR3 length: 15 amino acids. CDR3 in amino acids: CASSRPRRPYNEQFF. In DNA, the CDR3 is TGTGCCAGCAGTCGGCCCCGGCGGCCCTACAATGAGCAGTTCTTC.

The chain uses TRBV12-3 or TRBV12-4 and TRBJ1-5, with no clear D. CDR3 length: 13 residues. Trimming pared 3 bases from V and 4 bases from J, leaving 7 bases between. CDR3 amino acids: CASSLSLNQPQHF. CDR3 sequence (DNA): TGTGCCAGCAGTTTGAGCTTGAATCAGCCCCAGCATTTT.